These 17 T cell receptor beta chains share one sample of origin, sequenced in a study of T-cell reconstitution after alpha-beta-depleted transplantation in children. Unique molecular identifiers were used in preparing the TCRbeta library. TCRdb used MiXCR to reprocess the PCR reads, holding one entry per CDR3 protein. The table shows some 290,000 distinct CDR3 sequences, with approximately 23% occurring only once. Sample: PBMCs, mostly from graft donor cells, taken 180 days after TCRalphabeta/CD19-depleted stem cell transplant. The receptors shown here come from a male patient aged 10 to 17 who had a stem cell transplant for acute lymphoblastic leukemia, so the T cells may come from the graft donor.

V usage is TRBV7-3 and J usage is TRBJ2-7; possibly TRBD1 for D (6 bases). From germline, CDR1 is SGHTA and CDR2 FQGTGA. The CDR3 loop spans 15 amino acids. Trimming removed 4 bases at V and 7 bases at J, with 20 bases between. The CDR3 DNA reads as TGTGCCAGCAGCTCGCGCTTAGGTGTAGGGGGTGAGCAGTACTTC. It specifies CASSSRLGVGGEQYF.

This clonotype occurred a few times. The chain is built from TRBV28 and TRBJ2-3, with 7 bases matching TRBD1. Germline lookup yields CDR1 MDHEN and CDR2 SYDVKM. The CDR3 totals 12 residues. V was clipped by 7 bases and J by 7 bases; unmatched bases: 5. CDR3 coding DNA: TGTGCCAGCATAGCGACAGGGAATACGCAGTATTTT. This translates into CASIATGNTQYF.

This clonotype appeared a few times. The rearrangement joins TRBV27 to TRBJ2-7; a possible D gene is TRBD2 (6 bases). The CDR3 is 18 amino acids. Deletions cut 0 bases from V and 2 bases from J, with 20 bases between. Germline CDR1 MNHEY, CDR2 SMNVEV (reference sequence). This chain's CDR3 is CASSLSGGAYGFTYEQYF. CDR3 in DNA: TGTGCCAGCAGTTTATCGGGGGGAGCTTATGGATTTACCTACGAGCAGTACTTC.

This clonotype was seen ten or more times. This sequence joins TRBV9 and TRBJ2-3; D might be TRBD1 (5 bases). Trimming cost V 7 bases and J 6 bases, with 9 bases left between them. CDR1 is SGDLS and CDR2 is YYNGEE in the germline V gene. The CDR3 runs 11 residues. The CDR3 region has the DNA TGTGCCAGCGGGGCTCGGGATACGCAGTATTTT. This encodes CASGARDTQYF.

This clonotype has more than one count but fewer than ten. Possible read error: a much larger clone is one base away. The chain joins TRBV13 to TRBJ2-3; D call uncertain. Germline V gene data show CDR1 as PRHDT and CDR2 as FYEKMQ (reference sequence). The CDR3 runs to 12 residues. Deletions cut 5 bases from V and 2 bases from J, with 5 bases between. CDR3 in DNA: TGTGCCAGCAGCCACGACACAGATACGCAGTATTTT. Its protein is CASSHDTDTQYF. Combining the CDR3 with reference TRBV13 and TRBJ2-3 gives the whole variable domain AAGVIQSPRHLIKEKRETATLKCYPIPRHDTVYWYQQGPGQDPQFLISFYEKMQSDKGSIPDRFSAQQFSDYHSELNMSSLELGDSALYFCASSHDTDTQYFGPGTRLTVL.

Note on this clonotype: One base away lies a much larger clone, so this may be a sequencing read error. V is TRBV10-3 and J is TRBJ1-5, with 7 bases that match TRBD1. In germline, CDR1 is ENHRY, CDR2 SYGVKD. CDR3 size: 13 residues. The CDR3: CAISQTGNRPQHF. The CDR3, as DNA: TGTGCCATCAGCCAGACAGGGAATCGGCCCCAGCATTTT.

V gene TRBV12-3 or TRBV12-4 combines with J gene TRBJ2-1, with a weak D call TRBD2 (6 bases). The V gene lost 2 bases and the J gene lost 5 bases, with 22 bases spanning the gap. The CDR3 is made up of 18 amino acids. Here the CDR3 reads CASSLNSGVGFRNNEQFF. DNA of the CDR3: TGTGCCAGCAGTTTAAACTCGGGAGTGGGGTTTCGCAACAATGAGCAGTTCTTC.

J is TRBJ2-3 and V is TRBV14; the D gene is possibly TRBD1 (6 bases). CDR1 SGHDN and CDR2 FVKESK come from the germline V gene. Trimming left V 1 base short and J 8 bases short, with 10 bases between. The length of the CDR3 is 13 residues. The CDR3 DNA follows: TGTGCCAGCAGCCAAGCAGGGGCGGTTACGCAGTATTTT. Residues: CASSQAGAVTQYF. Full variable domain (outside the CDR3, taken from reference TRBV14 and TRBJ2-3): EAGVTQFPSHSVIEKGQTVTLRCDPISGHDNLYWYRRVMGKEIKFLLHFVKESKQDESGMPNNRFLAERTGGTYSTLKVQPAELEDSGVYFCASSQAGAVTQYFGPGTRLTVL.

This clonotype has just a few counts. The chain employs TRBV14 and TRBJ1-3; D unclear. The CDR3 runs 16 residues. CDR1 and CDR2 (germline): SGHDN, FVKESK. Deletions cut 4 bases from V and 4 bases from J, with 17 bases between. CDR3 loop: CASSPLVGRPGNTIYF. The CDR3 coding sequence is TGTGCCAGCAGCCCTCTCGTCGGGAGACCGGGAAACACCATATATTTT.

The chain joins TRBV7-9 to TRBJ2-7, with D perhaps matching TRBD2 (5 bases). The V end was cut by 8 bases, the J end by 9 bases, with 17 bases between. The CDR3 runs 12 residues. The V gene's germline CDR1 is SEHNR and CDR2 FQNEAQ (reference sequence). The CDR3 here is CASRPKGAGQYF. The DNA of the CDR3 is TGTGCCAGCCGCCCTAAGGGCGCGGGGCAGTACTTC.

This clonotype came up a few times. The gene calls are TRBV27 and TRBJ2-5; no definite D call. This CDR3 has 14 amino acids. Trimming removed 3 bases at V and 6 bases at J, with 14 bases between. Germline CDR1 is MNHEY and CDR2 is SMNVEV (reference sequence). The CDR3 coding sequence is TGTGCCAGCAGTTTGGCCGCATCCCCCAAGACCCAGTACTTC. It yields the protein CASSLAASPKTQYF.

This chain uses TRBV25-1 with TRBJ2-1; maybe TRBD1 (6 bases). The CDR3 extends over 13 amino acids. Looked up from germline, CDR1 is MGHDK and CDR2 is SYGVNS. V was trimmed by 6 bases and J by 4 bases, leaving 10 bases between them. CDR3 bases: TGTGCCAGCAGCGGACAGCGTTACAATGAGCAGTTCTTC. Residues: CASSGQRYNEQFF.

This clonotype was seen many times. The chain is built from TRBV7-2 and TRBJ1-1; possibly TRBD1 for D (5 bases). Trimming left V 1 base short and J 3 bases short, with 9 bases between. From germline, CDR1 is SGHTA and CDR2 FQGNSA. CDR3 length: 14 amino acids. CDR3 residues: CASSLGQTHTEAFF. The CDR3 DNA follows: TGTGCCAGCAGCTTAGGACAGACTCACACTGAAGCTTTCTTT.

This rearrangement joins TRBV2 to TRBJ2-4; TRBD1 or TRBD2 may be the D gene (5 bases each). Per germline, CDR1 SNHLY and CDR2 FYNNEI. Trimming removed 8 bases from V and 8 bases from J, with 10 bases in between. The CDR3 is 11 residues long. The CDR3 spells CASGGVDIQYF. CDR3 nucleotides: TGTGCCAGCGGGGGTGTAGACATTCAGTACTTC.

This clonotype was picked up a small number of times. The chain combines TRBV7-3 with TRBJ2-2; D ambiguous. Germline V gene sequence: CDR1 SGHTA, CDR2 FQGTGA. This CDR3 contains 12 residues. V was pared by 5 bases and J by 3 bases, with 4 bases between. In DNA, the CDR3 is TGTGCCAGCAGCGTTCACACCGGGGAGCTGTTTTTT. Translation: CASSVHTGELFF. The variable domain in full, completed from reference TRBV7-3 and TRBJ2-2, reads GAGVSQTPSNKVTEKGKYVELRCDPISGHTALYWYRQSLGQGPEFLIYFQGTGAADDSGLPNDRFFAVRPEGSVSTLKIQRTERGDSAVYLCASSVHTGELFFGEGSRLTVL.

J is TRBJ2-3 and V is TRBV7-6, with 8 bases matching TRBD2. Germline trimming cut 2 bases from V and 5 bases from J; bases unmatched to any gene: 12. Germline CDR1 and CDR2: SGHVS and FNYEAQ. The CDR3 contains 17 residues. CDR3: CASSLSSVSGRVDTQYF. In DNA form, the CDR3 reads TGTGCCAGCAGCTTAAGTAGTGTGAGCGGGAGAGTAGATACGCAGTATTTT.

This clonotype was detected only a few times. The gene calls are TRBV27 and TRBJ2-2; D unclear. This CDR3 is 14 amino acids long. Trimming stripped 5 bases from V and 6 bases from J, with 13 bases between. CDR1 is MNHEY, CDR2 SMNVEV, per germline (reference sequence). The CDR3 spells CASSLRRVAGELFF. CDR3 DNA: TGTGCCAGCAGTCTACGACGAGTTGCCGGGGAGCTGTTTTTT.